This entry concerns a single T cell receptor beta chain. This receptor's antigen is unknown. The input lacks base qualities; no much larger clone sits a single base away. The data belong to a study of T cells in localized non-small cell lung cancer (dated by TCRdb to the early 2020s). For the wider study: Comparing tumors with uninvolved tumor-adjacent lungs, the study looked at the T cell repertoires of approximately 240 patients with early-stage NSCLC. All 220 or so NSCLC patients in the cohort were treatment-naive and had localized lung tumors that were resected. NSCLC patients had a mean age of approximately 70 years, and fewer than 150 were male and more than 90 female.

TCR beta CDR3 regions were sequenced from DNA using the immunoSEQ Assay. Per the authors' processing: To compute T cell density, TCR beta template counts were normalized to usable DNA, which was estimated by amplifying housekeeping genes. Using the preseqR package, richness was estimated by extrapolating to 120,000 templates for tissue samples and 400,000 templates for PBMC samples. Clonality was calculated as one minus Pielou's evenness. Tissue-enriched TCRs were identified through differential abundance testing performed on productive amino-acid clonotypes, with a minimum total count of 5 and an alpha of 0.1. Repertoire overlap between compartments was quantified with the Jaccard Index and Morisita Overlap Index. GLIPH clustered TCR beta CDR3s with public tetramer-defined viral CDR3s; viral motifs required at least three viral sequences plus V-gene enrichment. The clones in this table, taken by TCRdb from immuneACCESS, are in-frame only. Not every clone is retained; where verified, under half of the shortfall comes from an unresolved V gene, and the cause of the rest is unknown. That table supplies the V and J calls and clone size; D and trimming were determined from the DNA. The sample has around 30,000 clones on record, less than 95% of them singletons. The top ten clones comprise 25% to 35% of the sample.

CDR3 length: 15 amino acids, cysteine to phenylalanine. Only CDR3 DNA is held: 45 bases, read in frame from base 1. V is pared back by 0 bases and J by 4 bases, with 12 bases lying between the germline termini. The germline V gene (reference sequence) specifies GTSNPN as CDR1 and SVGIG as CDR2. Paper-wide results and their limitations: Multi-region tumor sequencing was not performed, so intratumor heterogeneity could not be excluded. Longer overall survival was associated with higher T cell density in blood, whereas shorter survival was associated with higher clonality in adjacent lung. A median of about 53 of the top 100 tumor clones were detected in paired uninvolved adjacent lung, and about 29 of these tumor clones were also found among the top 100 clones of the paired uninvolved adjacent lung. Uninvolved tumor-adjacent lung showed the highest T cell clonality, higher than tumor, which suggests more focused antigenic responses in the adjacent lung. Because the study design was exploratory, TCR variables were selected using unadjusted p-values without false-discovery rate correction.

At diagnosis, tumor, uninvolved tumor-adjacent lung and peripheral blood were collected and then preserved as a mix of FFPE and fresh-frozen material. For TCR repertoire profiling, the blood samples were analyzed as peripheral blood mononuclear cells. The material was peripheral blood, obtained before any cancer treatment. Recombination joined TRBV30 with TRBJ2-2; no confident D gene assignment can be made. The receptor was derived from an older female donor with stage I lung adenocarcinoma. Here is the DNA: TGTGCCTGGAGTGTTAGTAGTCGGATCACCGGGGAGCTGTTTTTT. This sequence encodes CAWSVSSRITGELFF.